This T cell receptor (beta chain) was identified in a study of blood T cell repertoires in COVID-19 (dated by TCRdb to the early 2020s). About the study as a whole: Samples covering the acute and convalescent phases of COVID-19 were provided by collaborators in the United States, Italy and Spain. The prospective study material was composed of cDNA or gDNA derived from T cells, B-cell-depleted T cells, or PBMCs. The sample metadata nearly always contained a de-identified subject ID, COVID-19 status, age in years and sex. The samples were drawn from the first 160 participants of the ongoing ImmuneRACE study and from 1,254 subjects provided by 6 global collaborators. Where available, HLA class I and class II types were taken from metadata supplied by the sample provider and were not determined by assay-based typing. The repertoires were released in a freely available public database meant as a resource for research on the immune response to SARS-CoV-2. The dataset comprised deeply sampled blood TCRbeta repertoires from subjects exposed to, actively infected with, or recovered from COVID-19.

Participants in the prospective study were aged about 18 to 95 years, lived in about two dozen United States geographic areas, and enrolled through a virtual design. Cohort assignment in the prospective study relied on participant-reported clinical history from a screening survey and a study questionnaire. ImmuneRACE Cohort 3 recovered participants were defined by two consecutive negative NP/OP PCR tests, healthcare professional clearance, or symptom resolution. Mobile phlebotomists in the prospective study collected whole blood, serum and a nasopharyngeal or oropharyngeal swab from every participant. Over a roughly two-month period, participants in the prospective study had the option of providing additional blood draws and questionnaires. Before DNA extraction, prospective study blood samples were shipped either frozen or at room temperature. Details on this clone: This receptor's antigen is unknown. No much larger clone is present one base from it, and per-base qualities are unavailable.

Germline trimming amounts to 1 base on V and 6 bases on J, with 5 as the count of junction bases outside the gene matches. There are 16 amino acids in the CDR3, from cysteine to phenylalanine inclusive. The retained sequence is limited to the CDR3, 48 bases, with the frame set at the first base. Reading the germline V gene (reference sequence) gives CDR1 LNHDA and CDR2 SQIVND. The paper as a whole reports these results and caveats: The amount of clinical and demographic metadata varied by source and participant and was provided uncurated.

TCRbeta CDR3 regions were amplified from genomic DNA by means of the immunoSEQ Assay, a bias-controlled multiplex PCR. Under the source paper's analysis protocol: Nucleated cell counts per sample were estimated from amplification of reference gene primers within the assay. Sequence reads were collapsed and filtered to measure the absolute abundance of every unique TCRbeta CDR3 rearrangement. For each sample, productive Simpson clonality was calculated by taking the square root of Simpson's diversity index across productive rearrangements. Imported from immuneACCESS, the table was reduced by TCRdb to in-frame sequences with V and J called. These copies leave out some clones; in studies compared against another copy, an unresolved V gene accounts for under half, and the cause of the remainder is not known. V, J and clone size are those of that table, while D and trimming were read from the DNA. The sample has about 140,000 clones on record, 60% to 80% of them singletons. The ten biggest clones cover roughly 2.9% of the sample.

The sequence links TRBV19 to TRBJ1-6, and TRBD1 aligns with 8 junction nucleotides. The sequence was obtained from a woman aged 45-60 years who had recovered from COVID-19. The sequenced sample consisted of PBMCs or T cells enriched from blood (not recorded which). The CDR3 sequence is CASSIGTGQGNSPLHF. The nucleotide sequence is TGTGCCAGTAGTATAGGGACAGGGCAAGGTAATTCACCCCTCCACTTT.